These 32 T cell receptor beta chains originate from one sample sequenced in a study of T cells after yellow fever vaccination. TCRdb ran MiXCR on the 5' RACE reads and lists one entry per CDR3 protein. The data contain 230,000 or so distinct CDR3 sequences, over 6.5% of them singletons. Sequenced material: CD4+ T cells sorted from PBMCs, taken on the day of the yellow fever booster vaccination. These receptors all stem from a man younger than 40 who received the YFV17D yellow fever vaccine.

The chain couples TRBV5-1 to TRBJ1-2; D gene unclear. From germline, CDR1 is SGHRS and CDR2 YFSETQ. The CDR3 is 14 residues long. The ends were cut back, 2 bases at V and 4 bases at J, with 12 bases in the middle. The CDR3 is CASSLSQRSYGYTF. DNA of the CDR3: TGCGCCAGCAGCTTAAGCCAACGGAGCTATGGCTACACCTTC.

There are a few counts of this clonotype. The gene calls are TRBV7-2 and TRBJ2-1; 10 bases line up with TRBD2. Germline V lookup: CDR1 SGHTA, CDR2 FQGNSA. The J segment lost 8 bases and the V segment lost 3 bases, leaving 4 bases of the junction unmatched. The CDR3 runs 14 residues. CDR3 region: CASSLAGLAYEQFF. CDR3 coding DNA: TGTGCCAGCAGCTTGGCGGGACTAGCGTATGAGCAGTTCTTC.

This clonotype has only a few counts. This rearrangement joins TRBV12-3 or TRBV12-4 to TRBJ2-7; no firm D call. V was trimmed by 6 bases and J by 5 bases, leaving 8 bases between them. The CDR3 extends over 11 amino acids. CDR3 sequence: CASSFGDEQYF. CDR3 DNA: TGTGCCAGCAGCTTTGGGGACGAGCAGTACTTC.

V gene TRBV20-1 combines with J gene TRBJ1-5, with TRBD1 matching over 9 bases. The trim removed 6 bases at V and 4 bases at J, leaving 7 bases unmatched. The CDR3 totals 14 residues. The germline V gene has CDR1 DFQATT and CDR2 SNEGSKA (reference sequence). CDR3 amino acids: CSARTGATNQPQHF. The DNA for the CDR3 is TGCAGTGCCCGGACAGGGGCCACTAATCAGCCCCAGCATTTT.

The chain joins TRBV18 to TRBJ2-1; tentative D call: TRBD2 (5 bases). Germline CDR1 is KGHSH and CDR2 is LQKENI. The CDR3 is 15 amino acids. V lost 4 bases and J 7 bases, leaving 17 bases between the germline ends. The CDR3 DNA reads as TGTGCCAGCTCACGGAGCGGAGCCCCCCAGAATGAGCAGTTCTTC. It yields the protein CASSRSGAPQNEQFF.

The rearrangement uses TRBV27 and TRBJ2-1; 10 bases agree with TRBD2. V shed 2 bases and J 8 bases; nucleotides not matched to a gene: 15. The CDR3 has 18 residues. Germline V CDR1 and CDR2: MNHEY, SMNVEV (reference sequence). As DNA, the CDR3 is TGTGCCAGCAGTTTACGCCCCGCCTCTAGCGGGAGTGATTATGAGCAGTTCTTC. Translated, it gives CASSLRPASSGSDYEQFF.

Only a few counts were recorded for this clonotype. The rearrangement links TRBV7-3 to TRBJ2-1; TRBD1 might be the D (6 bases). Between the trimmed V and J ends, which lost 4 bases and 0 bases, there was a span of 13 bases. The CDR3 spans 16 residues. Germline V gene lookup returns CDR1 SGHTA and CDR2 FQGTGA. Here the CDR3 DNA reads TGTGCCAGCAGCTCCCGAGGGGGAAACTCCTACAATGAGCAGTTCTTC. It yields the protein CASSSRGGNSYNEQFF.

This clonotype was found a few times. The V call is TRBV5-1, the J call TRBJ1-6; the D gene is possibly TRBD1 (6 bases). From germline, CDR1 is SGHRS and CDR2 YFSETQ. V was cut by 3 bases and J by 6 bases, with 13 bases left in between. The CDR3 has 15 residues. The CDR3 reads CASSSSGQINSPLHF. The DNA for the CDR3 is TGCGCCAGCAGCTCCTCCGGACAGATTAATTCACCCCTCCACTTT.

CDR3 in amino acids: CASSHEVGAEAFF. In DNA form, the CDR3 reads TGCGCCAGCAGCCACGAGGTGGGAGCTGAAGCTTTCTTT. The V and J genes are TRBV4-3 and TRBJ1-1; no definite D call. Trimming took 3 bases from V and 6 from J, leaving 11 bases between them. This CDR3 contains 13 residues. CDR1 and CDR2 (germline): LGHNA, YSLEER.

The sample holds many counts of this clonotype. The chain couples TRBV18 to TRBJ1-4; 7 bases align to TRBD1. With 1 base clipped from V and 8 bases from J, the junction kept 7 bases outside the gene matches. CDR1 is KGHSH and CDR2 is LQKENI in the germline V gene. CDR3 size: 15 residues. The CDR3 spells CASSPLPGGEEKLFF. The CDR3 DNA reads as TGTGCCAGCTCACCACTCCCAGGGGGTGAAGAAAAACTGTTTTTT.

The chain is built from TRBV5-1 and TRBJ2-3; D remains ambiguous. This CDR3 has 12 residues. CDR1 is SGHRS and CDR2 is YFSETQ in the germline V gene. V was shortened by 4 bases and J by 6 bases, with 9 bases between the two germline ends. Here the CDR3 reads CASSPAQDTQYF. The DNA for the CDR3 is TGCGCCAGCAGCCCGGCCCAGGATACGCAGTATTTT.

This clonotype appeared a few times. V is TRBV23-1 and J is TRBJ2-7; no firm D call. TRBV23-1 is identified as an open reading frame with a role that is uncertain. V shed 6 bases and J shed 6 bases, with 12 bases lying between them. CDR3 length: 12 amino acids. The CDR3 reads CASSPKVGEQYF. The CDR3 DNA reads TGCGCCAGCAGCCCCAAGGTGGGCGAGCAGTACTTC.

The sample holds a few counts of this clonotype. The V gene is TRBV20-1, the J gene TRBJ2-7; 7 nucleotides agree with TRBD2. This CDR3 has 20 residues. Germline assignment: CDR1 DFQATT and CDR2 SNEGSKA (reference sequence). J gave up 1 base and V 6 bases, and 27 bases lay outside the gene matches. In DNA form, the CDR3 reads TGCAGTGCCCCCACAAAACCGACCTTTGGAGGTCCTAGCGGATCCTACGAGCAGTACTTC. Translating it yields CSAPTKPTFGGPSGSYEQYF.

This clonotype was found many times. Here the CDR3 DNA reads TGTGCCAGCAGCTTAGTTCACAGAAGCACAGATACGCAGTATTTT. Amino acids: CASSLVHRSTDTQYF. The chain is built from TRBV7-3 and TRBJ2-3, with no clear D. The length of the CDR3 is 15 residues. Germline CDR1 SGHTA, CDR2 FQGTGA. V dropped 2 bases and J dropped 0 bases, with 9 bases sitting between them.

This clonotype was picked up a small number of times. V usage is TRBV20-1 and J usage is TRBJ2-7; TRBD2 is a possible D gene (5 bases). Trimming shortened V by 5 bases and J by 7 bases, and 12 bases separated the two germline ends. The germline V gene encodes CDR1 DFQATT and CDR2 SNEGSKA (reference sequence). The CDR3 sequence is 11 residues long. This CDR3 is CSAPLEGEQYF. CDR3 nucleotide sequence: TGCAGTGCTCCCCTCGAGGGAGAGCAGTACTTC.

This clonotype was observed many times. The genes are TRBV20-1 and TRBJ2-2; D is undetermined. The germline CDR1 and CDR2 sequences are DFQATT and SNEGSKA (reference sequence). The germline V and J ends were trimmed by 6 bases and 1 base, with 9 bases remaining between them. The CDR3 consists of 13 residues. CDR3 residues: CSAQRGNTGELFF. The CDR3 nucleotides read TGCAGTGCCCAACGCGGGAACACCGGGGAGCTGTTTTTT.

This clonotype was detected only a few times. The V gene is TRBV20-1, the J gene TRBJ2-5; unclear D gene. The V gene lost 4 bases and the J gene lost 0 bases, with 6 bases spanning the gap. Germline loops: CDR1 DFQATT, CDR2 SNEGSKA (reference sequence). The CDR3 spans 12 residues. The CDR3 bases are TGCAGTGCTATGAAATACCAAGAGACCCAGTACTTC. Amino acids: CSAMKYQETQYF.

This clonotype was detected only a few times. V and J are TRBV11-3 and TRBJ2-3; tentative D call: TRBD2 (6 bases). The CDR3 totals 16 residues. Germline lookup yields CDR1 SGHNT and CDR2 YENEEA. Trimming left V 8 bases short and J 3 bases short, with 21 bases between. The CDR3 loop reads CASSLGARRDTDTQYF. The DNA of the CDR3 is TGTGCCAGCTCCCTAGGAGCGAGGAGGGATACAGATACGCAGTATTTT.

This clonotype occurred a few times. This chain links TRBV20-1 with TRBJ2-1; tentative D call: TRBD2 (6 bases). The germline gives CDR1 DFQATT, CDR2 SNEGSKA (reference sequence). The CDR3 spans 11 residues. V shed 3 bases and J shed 13 bases, with 13 bases lying between them. The CDR3 sequence is CSASLARVQFF. As DNA, the CDR3 is TGCAGTGCTAGTCTAGCGCGCGTCCAGTTCTTC.

This clonotype was found many times. The rearrangement uses TRBV12-3 or TRBV12-4 and TRBJ2-3; D is unclear. Trimming took 6 bases from V and 6 from J, leaving 13 bases between them. The CDR3 length is 13 residues. CDR3 nucleotides: TGTGCCAGCAGCCGCCCCCCCGGGGATACGCAGTATTTT. It yields the protein CASSRPPGDTQYF.

The gene calls are TRBV2 and TRBJ1-4; D gene unclear. V lost 9 bases, J lost 3 bases, and 17 bases lay in between. This CDR3 has 15 residues. Per the germline V gene, CDR1 is SNHLY and CDR2 is FYNNEI. CDR3 sequence reads: CARASHGGSNEKLFF. In DNA, the CDR3 is TGTGCCAGAGCAAGTCACGGAGGATCTAATGAAAAACTGTTTTTT.

This clonotype was seen at least ten times. This chain uses TRBV4-3 with TRBJ1-4; D gene unclear. Germline V lookup: CDR1 LGHNA, CDR2 YSLEER. This CDR3 region has 15 residues. Deletions cut 1 base from V and 5 bases from J, with 11 bases between. DNA of the CDR3: TGCGCCAGCAGCCAAGGGGGAAGGATAAATGAAAAACTGTTTTTT. It yields the protein CASSQGGRINEKLFF.

This clonotype was seen only a few times. The chain employs TRBV5-6 and TRBJ2-7, with 11 bases lining up with TRBD2. This CDR3 has 16 residues. Per germline, CDR1 SGHDT and CDR2 YYEEEE. With V trimmed by 0 bases and J by 2 bases, 4 bases remained unmatched. CDR3 coding DNA: TGTGCCAGCAGCTTGGTTGGGACTAGCGGTACCTACGAGCAGTACTTC. As protein: CASSLVGTSGTYEQYF.

For this clonotype: A much bigger clone sits one base away, suggesting this may be a read error. The chain has TRBV29-1 and TRBJ1-3; D gene unclear. The CDR3 contains 13 residues. In germline, CDR1 is SQVTM, CDR2 ANQGSEA. V was pared by 5 bases and J by 4 bases, with 12 bases between. The CDR3 is CSVRLGSGNTIYF. The DNA for the CDR3 is TGCAGCGTTCGATTGGGGTCCGGAAACACCATATATTTT.

This clonotype was found many times. The chain combines TRBV3-1 with TRBJ2-7; D ambiguous. V gave up 7 bases and J gave up 0 bases, with 4 bases separating them. CDR1 is LGHDT and CDR2 is YNNKEL in the germline V gene (reference sequence). This CDR3 region has 11 residues. The CDR3 is CASTNSYEQYF. The CDR3 nucleotides are TGTGCCAGCACCAACTCCTACGAGCAGTACTTC.

This clonotype has a count of ten or more. The chain is built from TRBV5-5 and TRBJ2-1, with 8 positions matching TRBD2. This CDR3 has 14 amino acids. The trim removed 2 bases at V and 4 bases at J, leaving 2 bases unmatched. The germline gives CDR1 SGHKS, CDR2 YYEKEE (reference sequence). The CDR3: CASSFTSGYNEQFF. The CDR3 DNA follows: TGTGCCAGCAGCTTTACTAGCGGATACAATGAGCAGTTCTTC.

This clonotype was detected only a few times. This rearrangement joins TRBV7-8 to TRBJ2-6; D not certain. The length of the CDR3 is 17 residues. Germline CDR1 and CDR2: SGHVS and FQNEAQ. The ends were cut back, 1 base at V and 0 bases at J, with 10 bases in the middle. The CDR3, as DNA: TGTGCCAGCAGCTTAGTGAGGACGGTCTCTGGGGCCAACGTCCTGACTTTC. This translates into CASSLVRTVSGANVLTF.

This clonotype was found a few times. The rearrangement links TRBV7-9 to TRBJ2-7; the match to TRBD1 covers 8 bases. The V gene end was trimmed by 2 bases and the J gene end by 7 bases; junction bases not matched to a gene: 13. CDR1 and CDR2 from the germline V gene are SEHNR and FQNEAQ (reference sequence). The CDR3 spans 16 residues. CDR3 coding DNA: TGTGCCAGCAGCTTATGGGCTGGGACAGGAGACAAGGAGCAGTACTTC. This gives the protein CASSLWAGTGDKEQYF.

In its sample, this clonotype was seen many times. The chain links TRBV5-1 to TRBJ2-1, with 9 bases lining up with TRBD2. The germline CDR1 and CDR2 sequences are SGHRS and YFSETQ. J gave up 3 bases and V 0 bases, and 1 base lay outside the gene matches. There are 15 residues in the CDR3. The CDR3 spells CASSLELAGYNEQFF. CDR3 nucleotide sequence: TGCGCCAGCAGCTTGGAACTAGCGGGCTACAATGAGCAGTTCTTC.

This clonotype was counted many times. The V and J genes are TRBV7-9 and TRBJ2-1; D remains unclear. V shed 2 bases and J shed 12 bases, with 14 bases lying between them. Germline CDR1 is SEHNR and CDR2 is FQNEAQ (reference sequence). The CDR3 has 13 residues. CDR3 nucleotide sequence: TGTGCCAGCAGCTTAATAGCTTCTCAGGTGCAGTTCTTC. Translating it yields CASSLIASQVQFF.

There are a few counts of this clonotype. The rearrangement uses TRBV7-2 and TRBJ2-7; TRBD1 or TRBD2 may be the D gene (5 bases each). In germline, CDR1 is SGHTA, CDR2 FQGNSA. V shed 3 bases and J shed 11 bases, with 20 bases lying between them. This CDR3 has 14 amino acids. CDR3 in DNA: TGTGCCAGCAGCTTGTCCCGGGACGGTCTTTTAGAGTACTTC. Its translation is CASSLSRDGLLEYF.

This clonotype occurred a few times. This chain joins TRBV11-2 and TRBJ1-1; no reliable D call. This CDR3 contains 17 residues. The germline gives CDR1 SGHAT, CDR2 FQNNGV. Trimming stripped 0 bases from V and 0 bases from J, with 14 bases between. The CDR3 sequence: CASSLDRTTAMNTEAFF. The CDR3 region has the DNA TGTGCCAGCAGCTTAGATCGGACCACCGCCATGAACACTGAAGCTTTCTTT.